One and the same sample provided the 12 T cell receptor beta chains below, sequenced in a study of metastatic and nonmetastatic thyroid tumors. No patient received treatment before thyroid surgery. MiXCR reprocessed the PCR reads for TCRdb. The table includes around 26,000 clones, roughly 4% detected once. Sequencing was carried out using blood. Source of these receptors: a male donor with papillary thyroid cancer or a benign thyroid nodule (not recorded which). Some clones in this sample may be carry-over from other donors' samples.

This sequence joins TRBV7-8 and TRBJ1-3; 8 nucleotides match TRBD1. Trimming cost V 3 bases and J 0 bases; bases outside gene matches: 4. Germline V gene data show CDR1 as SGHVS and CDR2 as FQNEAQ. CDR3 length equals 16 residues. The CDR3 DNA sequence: TGTGCCAGCAGCTTCCGGGACAGGAGCTCTGGAAACACCATATATTTT. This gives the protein CASSFRDRSSGNTIYF.

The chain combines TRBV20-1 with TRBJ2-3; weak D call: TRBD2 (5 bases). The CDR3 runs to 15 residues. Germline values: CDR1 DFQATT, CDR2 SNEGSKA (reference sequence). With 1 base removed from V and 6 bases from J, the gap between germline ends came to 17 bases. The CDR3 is CSARGVAHKGDTQYF. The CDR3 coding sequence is TGCAGTGCTAGAGGGGTAGCGCACAAAGGGGATACGCAGTATTTT.

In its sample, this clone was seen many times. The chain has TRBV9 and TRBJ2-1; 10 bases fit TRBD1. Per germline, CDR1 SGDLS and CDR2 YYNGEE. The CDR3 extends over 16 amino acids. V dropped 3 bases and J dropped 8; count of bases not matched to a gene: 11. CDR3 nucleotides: TGTGCCAGCAGCGCCCGCCGGGACAGGGGAGGGGATGAGCAGTTCTTC. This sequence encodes CASSARRDRGGDEQFF.

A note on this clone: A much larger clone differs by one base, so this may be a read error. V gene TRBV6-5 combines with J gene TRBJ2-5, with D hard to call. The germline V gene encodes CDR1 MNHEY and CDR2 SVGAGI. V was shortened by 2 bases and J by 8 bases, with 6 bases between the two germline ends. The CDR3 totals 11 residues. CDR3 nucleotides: TGTGCCAGCAGTTACGGAGATACCCAGTACTTC. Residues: CASSYGDTQYF.

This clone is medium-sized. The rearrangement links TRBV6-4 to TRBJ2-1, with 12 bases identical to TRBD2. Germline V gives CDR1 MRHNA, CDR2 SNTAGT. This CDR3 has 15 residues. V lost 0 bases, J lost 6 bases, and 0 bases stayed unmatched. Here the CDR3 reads CASSDSTSGSNEQFF. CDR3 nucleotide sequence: TGTGCCAGCAGTGACTCGACTAGCGGGAGCAATGAGCAGTTCTTC.

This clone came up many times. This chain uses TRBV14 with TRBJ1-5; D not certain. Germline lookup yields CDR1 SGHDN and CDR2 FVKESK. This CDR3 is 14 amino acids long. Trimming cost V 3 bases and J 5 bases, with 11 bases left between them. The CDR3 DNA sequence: TGTGCCAGCAGCCAGACAAGCCAGGATCAGCCCCAGCATTTT. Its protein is CASSQTSQDQPQHF.

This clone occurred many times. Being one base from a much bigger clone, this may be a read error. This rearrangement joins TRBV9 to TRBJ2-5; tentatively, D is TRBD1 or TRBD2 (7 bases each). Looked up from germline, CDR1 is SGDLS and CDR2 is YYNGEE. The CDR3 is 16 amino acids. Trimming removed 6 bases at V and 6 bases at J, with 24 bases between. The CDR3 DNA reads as TGTGCCAGCAACGCGGACGCAGGGGGGGGTACAAAGACCCAGTACTTC. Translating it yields CASNADAGGGTKTQYF.

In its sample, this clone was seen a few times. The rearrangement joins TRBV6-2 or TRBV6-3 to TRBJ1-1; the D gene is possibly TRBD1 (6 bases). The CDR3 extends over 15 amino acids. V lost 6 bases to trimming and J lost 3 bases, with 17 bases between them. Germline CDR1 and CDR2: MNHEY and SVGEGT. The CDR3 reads CASRDDRWVDTEAFF. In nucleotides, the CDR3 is TGTGCCAGCAGGGATGACAGGTGGGTGGACACTGAAGCTTTCTTT.

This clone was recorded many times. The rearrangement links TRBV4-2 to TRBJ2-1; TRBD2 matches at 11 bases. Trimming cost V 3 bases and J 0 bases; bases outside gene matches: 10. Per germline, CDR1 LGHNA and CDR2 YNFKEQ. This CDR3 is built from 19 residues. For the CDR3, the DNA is TGTGCCAGCAGCCACTTTGCGGGACTAGCGGCAAGCTCCTACAATGAGCAGTTCTTC. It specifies CASSHFAGLAASSYNEQFF.

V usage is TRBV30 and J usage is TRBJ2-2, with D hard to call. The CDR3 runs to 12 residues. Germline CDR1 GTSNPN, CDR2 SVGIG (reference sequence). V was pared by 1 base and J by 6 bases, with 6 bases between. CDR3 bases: TGTGCCTGGAGTGCAGACTCCGGGGAGCTGTTTTTT. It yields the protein CAWSADSGELFF. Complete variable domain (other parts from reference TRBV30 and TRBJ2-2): SQTIHQWPATLVQPVGSPLSLECTVEGTSNPNLYWYRQAAGRGLQLLFYSVGIGQISSEVPQNLSASRPQDRQFILSSKKLLLSDSGFYLCAWSADSGELFFGEGSRLTVL.

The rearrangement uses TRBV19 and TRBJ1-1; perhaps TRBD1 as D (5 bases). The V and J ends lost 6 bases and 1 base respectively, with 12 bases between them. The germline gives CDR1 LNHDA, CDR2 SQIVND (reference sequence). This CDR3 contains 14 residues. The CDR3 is CASSSVTANTEAFF. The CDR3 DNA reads TGTGCCAGTAGCTCTGTGACAGCGAACACTGAAGCTTTCTTT.

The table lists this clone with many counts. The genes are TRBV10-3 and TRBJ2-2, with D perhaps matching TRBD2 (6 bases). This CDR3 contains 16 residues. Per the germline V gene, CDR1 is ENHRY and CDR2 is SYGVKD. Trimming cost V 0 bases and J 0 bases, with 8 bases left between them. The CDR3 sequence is CAISESGGANTGELFF. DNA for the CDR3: TGTGCCATCAGTGAGTCGGGGGGAGCGAACACCGGGGAGCTGTTTTTT.